The 27 T cell receptor beta chains below all came from one sample that was sequenced in a study of cytomegalovirus exposure and HLA in healthy donors. Amplification used 60 Vbeta primers and 13 Jbeta primers. The method was immunoSEQ multiplex PCR; TCRdb's version includes in-frame clones alone and lacks a portion of them. The sample has 150,000 to 200,000 clones; approximately 67% are singletons. Sequenced: PBMCs. The receptors were gathered from a man aged 40-50 years in good health and CMV-seronegative.

CDR3 region: CASSSLPGVGEAFF. The CDR3 DNA reads as TGTGCCAGTAGTTCACTCCCAGGGGTCGGGGAAGCTTTCTTT. This rearrangement joins TRBV19 to TRBJ1-1; D is perhaps TRBD1 (6 bases). The germline V gene encodes CDR1 LNHDA and CDR2 SQIVND (reference sequence). There are 14 residues in the CDR3. V lost 5 bases, J lost 8 bases, and 18 bases lay in between.

The V call is TRBV7-9, the J call TRBJ2-7, with 12 bases aligning to TRBD2. The CDR3 extends over 16 amino acids. J lost 4 bases, V lost 4 bases, and 8 bases had no gene match. Germline V lookup: CDR1 SEHNR, CDR2 FQNEAQ (reference sequence). CDR3 DNA: TGTGCCAGCAGCTCCTTCGGACTAGCGGGAAAGTACGAGCAGTACTTC. This gives the protein CASSSFGLAGKYEQYF.

This rearrangement joins TRBV30 to TRBJ1-4; 8 bases match TRBD1. Germline V gene data show CDR1 as GTSNPN and CDR2 as SVGIG (reference sequence). The V gene end was trimmed by 1 base and the J gene end by 6 bases; junction bases not matched to a gene: 1. The CDR3 is 13 residues long. The CDR3 protein is CAWSGTGYEKLFF. CDR3 DNA: TGTGCCTGGAGTGGGACAGGGTATGAAAAACTGTTTTTT. The full variable domain, rest sourced from reference TRBV30 and TRBJ1-4, is SQTIHQWPATLVQPVGSPLSLECTVEGTSNPNLYWYRQAAGRGLQLLFYSVGIGQISSEVPQNLSASRPQDRQFILSSKKLLLSDSGFYLCAWSGTGYEKLFFGSGTQLSVL.

The J gene is TRBJ1-1, the V gene TRBV7-2, with 7 bases that match TRBD1. Germline loops: CDR1 SGHTA, CDR2 FQGNSA. This CDR3 has 13 amino acids. The V gene end was trimmed by 3 bases and the J gene end by 4 bases; junction bases not matched to a gene: 2. CDR3 DNA sequence: TGTGCCAGCAGCTTTGACAGGGTCACTGAAGCTTTCTTT. Its protein is CASSFDRVTEAFF.

The chain is built from TRBV30 and TRBJ2-7; possibly TRBD1 for D (5 bases). The CDR3 sequence is 11 residues long. Germline values: CDR1 GTSNPN, CDR2 SVGIG (reference sequence). Deletions cut 4 bases from V and 3 bases from J, with 7 bases between. CDR3 bases: TGTGCCTGGACCGACAGCTACGAGCAGTACTTC. Protein: CAWTDSYEQYF.

The V call is TRBV6-1, the J call TRBJ2-7, with TRBD2 matching 8 bases. Germline CDR1 reads MNHNS; CDR2 reads SASEGT. V shed 4 bases, J shed 4 bases, and the junction held 9 bases outside the gene matches. CDR3 length equals 15 residues. This CDR3 reads CASSVTSGYGYEQYF. The CDR3 DNA sequence: TGTGCCAGCAGTGTAACTAGCGGCTATGGTTACGAGCAGTACTTC.

V usage is TRBV19 and J usage is TRBJ1-2; TRBD1 agrees at 9 bases. The CDR3 consists of 16 residues. Trimming at V came to 4 bases and at J to 0 bases, leaving 6 bases not matched to a gene. Germline-derived CDR1 and CDR2 are LNHDA and SQIVND (reference sequence). Written as DNA, the CDR3 is TGTGCCAGTAGTAGGGGGACAGGGACCTCTAACTATGGCTACACCTTC. Translating gives CASSRGTGTSNYGYTF.

This rearrangement joins TRBV5-4 to TRBJ2-1; TRBD2 is a possible D gene (5 bases). CDR3 size: 13 residues. Germline V gene data show CDR1 as SGHNT and CDR2 as YYREEE (reference sequence). V lost 1 base and J 7 bases, leaving 9 bases between the germline ends. As DNA, the CDR3 is TGTGCCAGCAGCTTGAGTTGGGAGAATGAGCAGTTCTTC. The encoded protein is CASSLSWENEQFF.

This chain connects TRBV9 to TRBJ1-1; TRBD1 agrees at 7 bases. Germline V gene lookup returns CDR1 SGDLS and CDR2 YYNGEE. The CDR3 has 14 amino acids. V was pared by 4 bases and J by 8 bases, with 11 bases of the junction left unmatched. CDR3 DNA sequence: TGTGCCAGCAGCTCGACAGGGTTCCAGACCGAAGCTTTCTTT. The encoded protein is CASSSTGFQTEAFF.

V gene TRBV2 combines with J gene TRBJ2-1; 9 bases match TRBD2. Germline trimming cut 7 bases from V and 0 bases from J; bases unmatched to any gene: 7. The germline V gene encodes CDR1 SNHLY and CDR2 FYNNEI. The CDR3 is 16 residues long. In DNA form, the CDR3 reads TGTGCCAGCACCCAGACTAGCGGAAGCTCCTACAATGAGCAGTTCTTC. Translating gives CASTQTSGSSYNEQFF.

The J gene is TRBJ1-2, the V gene TRBV4-1; TRBD1 matches 8 bases. There are 15 residues in the CDR3. The V gene's germline CDR1 is MGHRA and CDR2 YSYEKL. Trimming at V came to 1 base and at J to 0 bases, leaving 1 base not matched to a gene. In DNA, the CDR3 is TGCGCCAGCAGCCAAGGGGACAGGCCTAACTATGGCTACACCTTC. Its protein is CASSQGDRPNYGYTF.

Concerning this clone: Germline and junction disagree at one end, which may indicate a read error. V and J are TRBV7-9 and TRBJ2-2; TRBD1 is a possible D gene (8 bases). Germline loops: CDR1 SEHNR, CDR2 FQNEAQ (reference sequence). This CDR3 is built from 12 residues. CDR3 residues: CSSSVNRGGMFF. DNA of the CDR3: TGTTCCAGCAGCGTCAACAGGGGGGGGATGTTTTTT.

This sequence joins TRBV9 and TRBJ1-1; TRBD1 matches 8 bases. This CDR3 region has 14 residues. CDR1 SGDLS and CDR2 YYNGEE come from the germline V gene. Unmatched junction bases numbered 5, after V lost 4 bases and J lost 3 bases. The CDR3 DNA reads TGTGCCAGCAGCCGGACAGGGCAGGACACTGAAGCTTTCTTT. This encodes CASSRTGQDTEAFF. The full variable domain, with the rest looked up from reference TRBV9 and TRBJ1-1, is DSGVTQTPKHLITATGQRVTLRCSPRSGDLSVYWYQQSLDQGLQFLIQYYNGEERAKGNILERFSAQQFPDLHSELNLSSLELGDSALYFCASSRTGQDTEAFFGQGTRLTVV.

The rearrangement uses TRBV12-5 and TRBJ1-1, with a tentative D call TRBD1 (6 bases). Germline CDR1 and CDR2: LGHNT and FRNRAP. The CDR3 sequence is 17 residues long. Deletions cut 0 bases from V and 1 base from J, with 15 bases between. CDR3: CASGLVLGQGPNTEAFF. CDR3 DNA sequence: TGTGCTAGTGGTTTGGTACTTGGTCAGGGGCCGAACACTGAAGCTTTCTTT.

The J gene is TRBJ2-7, the V gene TRBV7-2, with 7 positions matching TRBD2. The CDR3 length is 15 residues. The V and J ends lost 2 bases and 2 bases, in that order; junction bases with no gene match: 6. The germline CDR1 and CDR2 sequences are SGHTA and FQGNSA. The CDR3 spells CASSLRGGSTYEQYF. The CDR3, as DNA: TGTGCCAGCAGCTTAAGGGGCGGGAGCACCTACGAGCAGTACTTC. Full variable domain (remainder filled in from reference TRBV7-2 and TRBJ2-7): GAGVSQSPSNKVTEKGKDVELRCDPISGHTALYWYRQSLGQGLEFLIYFQGNSAPDKSGLPSDRFSAERTGGSVSTLTIQRTQQEDSAVYLCASSLRGGSTYEQYFGPGTRLTVT.

The V and J genes are TRBV14 and TRBJ2-7, with D possibly TRBD2 on 6 matching bases. V lost 4 bases, J lost 1 base, and 20 bases lay in between. This CDR3 comprises 17 residues. Germline CDR1 reads SGHDN; CDR2 reads FVKESK. In DNA, the CDR3 is TGTGCCAGCAGCCGGAGACCCGGGACTGACTTTTCCTACGAGCAGTACTTC. It specifies CASSRRPGTDFSYEQYF.

The rearrangement joins TRBV7-6 to TRBJ1-1; no clear D. Germline lookup yields CDR1 SGHVS and CDR2 FNYEAQ. V gave up 6 bases and J gave up 3 bases, with 11 bases separating them. The CDR3 has 13 amino acids. The CDR3 sequence: CASRFTPDTEAFF. The CDR3 nucleotides are TGTGCCAGCAGATTTACTCCGGACACTGAAGCTTTCTTT.

This clone occurred a few times. The rearrangement links TRBV4-1 to TRBJ2-1; D is possibly TRBD1 (5 bases). The CDR3 extends over 15 amino acids. With 3 bases removed from V and 2 bases from J, the gap between germline ends came to 11 bases. Germline assignment: CDR1 MGHRA and CDR2 YSYEKL. CDR3 sequence: CASSQADSPYNEQFF. The CDR3 DNA is TGCGCCAGCAGCCAGGCAGACAGTCCCTACAATGAGCAGTTCTTC.

This clone was detected only a few times. The rearrangement links TRBV27 to TRBJ2-7; D possibly corresponds to TRBD2 (6 bases). CDR1 and CDR2 (germline): MNHEY, SMNVEV (reference sequence). Deletions cut 0 bases from V and 6 bases from J, with 12 bases between. The CDR3 extends over 14 amino acids. CDR3: CASSLSPSGGEQYF. CDR3 in DNA: TGTGCCAGCAGTTTATCGCCCTCCGGGGGCGAGCAGTACTTC.

The gene calls are TRBV28 and TRBJ1-1; no clear D gene. The germline gives CDR1 MDHEN, CDR2 SYDVKM. The CDR3 runs to 14 residues. Trimming left V 6 bases short and J 4 bases short, with 15 bases between. CDR3 region: CASSNSIPGTEAFF. The CDR3 nucleotides are TGTGCCAGCAGCAACTCGATCCCGGGCACTGAAGCTTTCTTT.

The chain employs TRBV7-2 and TRBJ2-5; no firm D call. Germline V gives CDR1 SGHTA, CDR2 FQGNSA. This CDR3 is built from 13 residues. V lost 0 bases, J lost 4 bases, and 6 bases lay in between. CDR3 nucleotide sequence: TGTGCCAGCAGCTTAGCCTCGAGAGAGACCCAGTACTTC. As protein: CASSLASRETQYF.

The CDR3 sequence is CASSEGVAGTDTQYF. The CDR3 coding sequence is TGTGCCAGCAGTGAGGGGGTAGCGGGGACAGATACGCAGTATTTT. The chain combines TRBV11-2 with TRBJ2-3, with TRBD2 matching over 8 bases. Germline V gene data show CDR1 as SGHAT and CDR2 as FQNNGV. The CDR3 covers 15 residues. The V and J ends lost 6 bases and 3 bases, in that order; junction bases with no gene match: 8.

This clone came up a few times. V is TRBV5-6 and J is TRBJ1-3, with D perhaps matching TRBD1 (5 bases). CDR3 size: 15 residues. Per the germline V gene, CDR1 is SGHDT and CDR2 is YYEEEE. V lost 0 bases and J lost 0, with 7 bases in between. CDR3 region: CASSLAGHSGNTIYF. As DNA, the CDR3 is TGTGCCAGCAGCTTGGCCGGACACTCTGGAAACACCATATATTTT.

The V gene is TRBV6-5, the J gene TRBJ1-6; 7 bases are a match to TRBD1. The V and J ends lost 6 bases and 7 bases, in that order; junction bases with no gene match: 6. Germline CDR1 MNHEY, CDR2 SVGAGI. The CDR3 runs to 14 residues. The chain's CDR3 is CASSRTGVNSPLHF. DNA of the CDR3: TGTGCCAGCAGCAGAACAGGGGTGAATTCACCCCTCCACTTT.

This chain connects TRBV29-1 to TRBJ2-5, with D possibly TRBD1 on 5 matching bases. V dropped 1 base and J dropped 11 bases, with 20 bases sitting between them. Germline lookup yields CDR1 SQVTM and CDR2 ANQGSEA. The CDR3 is made up of 14 amino acids. CDR3 residues: CSVEVWQGKGEQYF. The CDR3 coding sequence is TGCAGCGTTGAAGTCTGGCAGGGAAAAGGCGAACAGTACTTC.

A few counts support this clone. The V gene is TRBV7-2, the J gene TRBJ2-2, with no clear D. The length of the CDR3 is 16 residues. Trimming pared 2 bases from V and 4 bases from J, leaving 14 bases between. CDR1 is SGHTA and CDR2 is FQGNSA in the germline V gene. CDR3 residues: CASSLSGDRGTGELFF. The CDR3 nucleotides read TGTGCCAGCAGCTTATCCGGAGACCGTGGCACCGGGGAGCTGTTTTTT. Together with reference TRBV7-2 and TRBJ2-2, the CDR3 gives the full variable domain: GAGVSQSPSNKVTEKGKDVELRCDPISGHTALYWYRQSLGQGLEFLIYFQGNSAPDKSGLPSDRFSAERTGGSVSTLTIQRTQQEDSAVYLCASSLSGDRGTGELFFGEGSRLTVL.

V gene TRBV2 combines with J gene TRBJ2-3; weak D call: TRBD2 (6 bases). V lost 8 bases and J 4 bases, leaving 13 bases between the germline ends. Germline V lookup: CDR1 SNHLY, CDR2 FYNNEI. This CDR3 is built from 13 residues. CDR3 loop: CASGDLKADTQYF. CDR3 bases: TGTGCCAGCGGGGACTTAAAGGCAGATACGCAGTATTTT.